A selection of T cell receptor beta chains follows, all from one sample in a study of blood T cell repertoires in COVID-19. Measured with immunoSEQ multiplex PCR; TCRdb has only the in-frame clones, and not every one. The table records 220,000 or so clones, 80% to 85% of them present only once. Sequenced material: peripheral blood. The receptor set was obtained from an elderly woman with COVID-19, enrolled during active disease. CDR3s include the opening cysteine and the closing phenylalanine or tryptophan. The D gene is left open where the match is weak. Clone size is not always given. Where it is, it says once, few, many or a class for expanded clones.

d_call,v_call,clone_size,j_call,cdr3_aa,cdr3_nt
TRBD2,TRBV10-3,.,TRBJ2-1,CAISESGGRDYNEQFF,TGTGCCATCAGTGAGTCGGGCGGGAGGGACTACAATGAGCAGTTCTTC
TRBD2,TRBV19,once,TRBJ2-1,CASSIGRGLAGGLVKPSSYNEQFF,TGTGCCAGTAGTATAGGTAGGGGACTAGCGGGAGGGCTTGTCAAACCGAGCTCCTACAATGAGCAGTTCTTC
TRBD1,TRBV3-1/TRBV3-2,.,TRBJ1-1,CASSRQGVPEAFF,TGTGCCAGCAGCCGACAGGGGGTTCCTGAAGCTTTCTTT
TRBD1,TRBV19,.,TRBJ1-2,CASGSGQGKYGYTF,TGTGCCAGTGGGAGTGGACAGGGAAAGTATGGCTACACCTTC
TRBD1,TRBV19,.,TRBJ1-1,CASSPTGVGEAFF,TGTGCCAGTAGCCCGACAGGGGTGGGTGAAGCTTTCTTT
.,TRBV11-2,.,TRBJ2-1,CASSLAYNEQFF,TGTGCCAGCAGCCTAGCGTACAATGAGCAGTTCTTC
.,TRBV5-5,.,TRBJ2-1,CASTFQGWIDNEQFF,TGTGCCAGCACCTTCCAGGGGTGGATAGATAATGAGCAGTTCTTC
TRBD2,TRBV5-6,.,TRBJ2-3,CASSLQIAGGTDTQYF,TGTGCCAGCAGTCTCCAGATAGCGGGGGGCACAGATACGCAGTATTTT
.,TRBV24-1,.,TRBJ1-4,CATQDFNEKLFF,TGTGCCACTCAGGATTTTAATGAAAAACTGTTTTTT
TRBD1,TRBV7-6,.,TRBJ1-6,CASSFGTGNSPLHF,TGTGCCAGCAGCTTTGGGACAGGCAATTCACCCCTCCACTTT
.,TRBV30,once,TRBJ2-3,CAWSRQAAGDTQYF,TGTGCCTGGAGCCGACAGGCGGCGGGAGATACGCAGTATTTT
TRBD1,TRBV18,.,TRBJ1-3,CASSPSIRTGTGGNTIYF,TGTGCCAGCTCACCGTCCATAAGGACAGGCACGGGAGGAAACACCATATATTTT
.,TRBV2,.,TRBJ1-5,CASRTANQPQHF,TGTGCCAGCCGGACAGCCAATCAGCCCCAGCATTTT
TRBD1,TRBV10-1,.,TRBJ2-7,CASSLGGPYEQYF,TGCGCCAGCAGTTTAGGGGGCCCCTACGAGCAGTACTTC
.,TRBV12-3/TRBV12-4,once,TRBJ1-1,CASRIQGNTEAFF,TGTGCCAGCAGGATACAGGGAAACACTGAAGCTTTCTTT
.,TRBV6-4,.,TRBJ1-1,CASSPRGGLNTEAFF,TGTGCCAGCAGTCCCCGGGGGGGTTTGAACACTGAAGCTTTCTTT
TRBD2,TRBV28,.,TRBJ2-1,CASSLGAGGPEQFF,TGTGCCAGCAGTTTAGGTGCGGGAGGGCCGGAGCAGTTCTTC
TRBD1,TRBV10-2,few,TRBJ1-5,CASRSGTGGGQPQHF,TGCGCCAGCAGGTCTGGGACAGGGGGCGGGCAGCCCCAGCATTTT
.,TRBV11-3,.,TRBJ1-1,CASSRTGNTEAFF,TGTGCCAGCAGCCGGACTGGGAACACTGAAGCTTTCTTT
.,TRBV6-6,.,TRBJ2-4,CASSVTENIQYF,TGTGCCAGCAGCGTTACAGAAAACATTCAGTACTTC
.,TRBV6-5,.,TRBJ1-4,CASSPPQNEKLFF,TGTGCCAGCAGTCCCCCCCAGAATGAAAAACTGTTTTTT
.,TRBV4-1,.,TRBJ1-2,CASSQPFYGYTF,TGCGCCAGCAGCCAACCATTCTATGGCTACACCTTC
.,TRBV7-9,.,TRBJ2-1,CASSLAPRVTYNEQFF,TGTGCCAGCAGCTTAGCCCCCCGGGTCACCTACAATGAGCAGTTCTTC
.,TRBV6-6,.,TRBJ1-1,CASSFNSRGEAFF,TGTGCCAGCAGTTTTAACTCAAGGGGTGAAGCTTTCTTT
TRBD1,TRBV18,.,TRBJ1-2,CASSERDSSGYTF,TGTGCCAGCTCAGAACGGGACAGTTCTGGCTACACCTTC
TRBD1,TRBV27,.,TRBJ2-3,CASSLQGPDTQYF,TGTGCCAGCAGCTTACAGGGGCCCGATACGCAGTATTTT
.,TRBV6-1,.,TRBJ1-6,CASSESHSTRTSPLHF,TGTGCCAGCAGTGAGTCCCACAGTACCCGTACTTCACCCCTCCACTTT
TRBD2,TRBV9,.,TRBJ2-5,CASSVDSGKETQYF,TGTGCCAGCAGCGTAGATAGCGGGAAAGAGACCCAGTACTTC
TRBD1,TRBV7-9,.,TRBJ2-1,CASSLKPGQALNFDEQFF,TGTGCCAGCAGCTTGAAGCCGGGACAGGCCCTTAATTTCGATGAGCAGTTCTTC
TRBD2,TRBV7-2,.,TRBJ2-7,CASSLSGNSYEQYF,TGTGCCAGCAGCTTAAGCGGGAATTCCTACGAGCAGTACTTC
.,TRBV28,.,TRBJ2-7,CASSLSRAPYEQYF,TGTGCCAGCAGTTTATCACGAGCTCCCTACGAGCAGTACTTC
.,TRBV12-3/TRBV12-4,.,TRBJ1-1,CASSPGGATEAFF,TGTGCCAGCAGTCCGGGGGGGGCCACTGAAGCTTTCTTT
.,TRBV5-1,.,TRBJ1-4,CASSLESTTNEKLFF,TGCGCCAGCAGCTTGGAAAGCACAACTAATGAAAAACTGTTTTTT
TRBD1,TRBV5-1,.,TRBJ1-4,CASSSGQGAANEKLFF,TGCGCCAGCAGCTCCGGACAGGGGGCTGCTAATGAAAAACTGTTTTTT
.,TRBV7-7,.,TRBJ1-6,CASSLGGGSVYNSPLHF,TGTGCTAGCAGCCTGGGTGGAGGGAGCGTCTATAATTCACCCCTCCACTTT
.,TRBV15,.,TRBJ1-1,CATSRGTRTEAFF,TGTGCCACCAGCAGAGGCACTCGCACTGAAGCTTTCTTT
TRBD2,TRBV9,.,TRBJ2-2,CASSVRGLAGGPITGELFF,TGTGCCAGCAGCGTAAGGGGACTAGCGGGAGGGCCAATCACCGGGGAGCTGTTTTTT
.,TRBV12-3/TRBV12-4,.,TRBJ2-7,CASTPGVSEQYF,TGTGCCAGCACCCCAGGGGTGTCAGAGCAGTACTTC
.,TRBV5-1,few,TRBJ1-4,CASSLPAAGGGDEKLFF,TGCGCCAGCAGCTTGCCGGCCGCTGGGGGAGGAGACGAAAAACTGTTTTTT
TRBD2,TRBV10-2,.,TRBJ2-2,CASEGLAGGVTGELFF,TGCGCCAGCGAGGGACTAGCGGGGGGGGTCACCGGGGAGCTGTTTTTT